This TCR beta chain comes out of a study of T cells after yellow fever vaccination. Study-level points and caveats: The booster response re-showed most primary clones: over 95% CD4, more than 70% CD8. Contamination by abundant bulk-population clonotypes could be present in FACS-sorted repertoires.

A universal primer site and UMIs were added as TCR cDNA was made by 5'RACE template switching. TCRdb reprocessed the 5' RACE reads with MiXCR, giving one entry per CDR3 protein. The data contain hundreds of thousands of distinct CDR3 sequences, about 13% of them singletons. A note on this clonotype: Its antigen is unknown.

Germline V gene data show CDR1 as SGHAT and CDR2 as FQNNGV. This CDR3 comprises 13 residues. The ends were cut back, 0 bases at V and 0 bases at J, with 3 bases in the middle. The sequence came from a man aged 30 to 45 who received the YFV17D yellow fever vaccine. The source was PBMCs, collected on the day of the yellow fever booster vaccination. The chain has TRBV11-2 and TRBJ2-7; unclear D gene. CDR3 amino acids: CASSLDISYEQYF. The CDR3 DNA is TGTGCCAGCAGCTTAGACATCTCCTACGAGCAGTACTTC.